Given below is one T cell receptor (beta chain) in context. Its target is unknown. The data were taken from a study of T cells in narcolepsy. Study summary: Enrolled donors included narcolepsy type 1 or type 2 patients and healthy controls. General study results and limits: Autoreactive clonotypes reportedly recurred in blood of same and different patients, not controls. Autoreactive HCRT-specific and TRIB2-specific clonotypes were marked in same-patient CSF-versus-blood CD4+ comparisons. No autoreactive T cell clone sequences appeared in some memory CD4+ repertoires.

Germline values: CDR1 MGHRA, CDR2 YSYEKL. The junction had 2 bases not matched to a gene; V was cut back by 3 bases and J by 4 bases. This CDR3 has 15 residues. Here immunoSEQ multiplex PCR was the method, and the copy in TCRdb shows in-frame clones only, minus some. The sample has more than 30,000 clones, around 86% seen once. The chain links TRBV4-1 to TRBJ2-3; TRBD2 agrees at 12 bases. The TCR comes from a human donor with narcolepsy. Specimen: CD45RA- memory CD4+ T cells from PBMCs. The CDR3, as DNA: TGCGCCAGCAGCCAGGGACTAGCGGGTGCAGATACGCAGTATTTT. Translating it yields CASSQGLAGADTQYF.